This is a list of T cell receptor beta chains from one sample in a study of T-cell reconstitution after alpha-beta-depleted transplantation in children. TCRdb processed the PCR reads anew with MiXCR; each CDR3 protein has one entry. The sample lists around 680,000 distinct CDR3 sequences, approximately 15% seen once, with 1.1% in the top ten. Sequenced material: PBMCs from the stem cell graft donor, taken from the stem cell graft. Every receptor here comes from a human donor who donated a stem cell graft to a child with acute myeloid leukemia. Both conserved end residues are part of each CDR3. D genes are given only for firm matches. Rows may omit the clone size; those that give it use once, few, many or a size class.

D gene: NA
clone size: NA
J gene: TRBJ2-3
V gene: TRBV12-3/TRBV12-4
CDR3 DNA: TGTGCCAGCAGTTTATATAATAACAGGGAGACAGATACGCAGTATTTT
CDR3 protein: CASSLYNNRETDTQYF

D gene: NA
clone size: NA
J gene: TRBJ1-1
V gene: TRBV12-3/TRBV12-4
CDR3 DNA: TGTGCCAGCAGGCCCACCAGGGTCGGCACTGAAGCTTTCTTT
CDR3 protein: CASRPTRVGTEAFF

D gene: NA
clone size: many
J gene: TRBJ1-1
V gene: TRBV20-1
CDR3 DNA: TGCAGTGCTCAAGGGGGTCGTGGAAACACTGAAGCTTTCTTT
CDR3 protein: CSAQGGRGNTEAFF

D gene: TRBD2
clone size: few
J gene: TRBJ2-5
V gene: TRBV5-1
CDR3 DNA: TGCGCCAGCAGCTTCGAGACTAGCTTTCCAGAGACCCAGTACTTC
CDR3 protein: CASSFETSFPETQYF

D gene: TRBD2
clone size: many
J gene: TRBJ2-1
V gene: TRBV20-1
CDR3 DNA: TGCAGTGCTACTGGACTAGCGGGGGGGTACCTCGGGAATGAGCAGTTCTTC
CDR3 protein: CSATGLAGGYLGNEQFF

D gene: NA
clone size: many
J gene: TRBJ2-5
V gene: TRBV20-1
CDR3 DNA: TGCAGTGCTAAGGGGAAAGAGACCCAGTACTTC
CDR3 protein: CSAKGKETQYF

D gene: NA
clone size: many
J gene: TRBJ1-5
V gene: TRBV20-1
CDR3 DNA: TGCAGTGCTGGAAGGGTTGGGAATCAGCCCCAGCATTTT
CDR3 protein: CSAGRVGNQPQHF

D gene: NA
clone size: NA
J gene: TRBJ2-5
V gene: TRBV24-1
CDR3 DNA: TGTGCCACCAGTGATTTTTCAGGAGTGGTCCAAGAGACCCAGTACTTC
CDR3 protein: CATSDFSGVVQETQYF

D gene: NA
clone size: many
J gene: TRBJ1-2
V gene: TRBV7-2
CDR3 DNA: TGTGCCAGCAGCCCGATCGACGCAGCTAACTATGGCTACACCTTC
CDR3 protein: CASSPIDAANYGYTF

D gene: TRBD2
clone size: NA
J gene: TRBJ2-1
V gene: TRBV5-6
CDR3 DNA: TGTGCCAGCAGCTTGGTGGCTAGCGGGGTGGCCTACAATGAGCAGTTCTTC
CDR3 protein: CASSLVASGVAYNEQFF

D gene: NA
clone size: many
J gene: TRBJ2-1
V gene: TRBV20-1
CDR3 DNA: TGCAGTGCTCGTTCTAGCGGACAGGGAAGGGCCTACAATGAGCAGTTCTTC
CDR3 protein: CSARSSGQGRAYNEQFF

D gene: TRBD1
clone size: many
J gene: TRBJ1-6
V gene: TRBV6-5
CDR3 DNA: TGTGCCAGCAGTCTACAGGGGAATGGTAATTCACCCCTCCACTTT
CDR3 protein: CASSLQGNGNSPLHF

D gene: NA
clone size: NA
J gene: TRBJ2-1
V gene: TRBV9
CDR3 DNA: TGTGCCAGCAGCGTAGCTAGGAGTCCGGGGCCCCCGCTCTTTTACAATGAGCAGTTCTTC
CDR3 protein: CASSVARSPGPPLFYNEQFF

D gene: NA
clone size: many
J gene: TRBJ2-1
V gene: TRBV29-1
CDR3 DNA: TGCAGCGTGCAACAGAGCTCCTACAATGAGCAGTTCTTC
CDR3 protein: CSVQQSSYNEQFF

D gene: TRBD1
clone size: many
J gene: TRBJ2-1
V gene: TRBV20-1
CDR3 DNA: TGCAGTGCTCGGGCAGGGGGCTATCGGGAGCAGTTCTTC
CDR3 protein: CSARAGGYREQFF

D gene: NA
clone size: NA
J gene: TRBJ1-5
V gene: TRBV9
CDR3 DNA: TGTGCCAGCAGCGTAGGGCCAGGAGGCAATCAGCCCCAGCATTTT
CDR3 protein: CASSVGPGGNQPQHF

D gene: TRBD1
clone size: NA
J gene: TRBJ1-2
V gene: TRBV7-2
CDR3 DNA: TGTGCCAGCACCCGGGACAGCTATGGCTACACCTTC
CDR3 protein: CASTRDSYGYTF

D gene: NA
clone size: NA
J gene: TRBJ2-6
V gene: TRBV20-1
CDR3 DNA: TGCAGTGCTTTGCCGGGACAAGGGGGCTCTGGGGCCAACGTCCTGACTTTC
CDR3 protein: CSALPGQGGSGANVLTF